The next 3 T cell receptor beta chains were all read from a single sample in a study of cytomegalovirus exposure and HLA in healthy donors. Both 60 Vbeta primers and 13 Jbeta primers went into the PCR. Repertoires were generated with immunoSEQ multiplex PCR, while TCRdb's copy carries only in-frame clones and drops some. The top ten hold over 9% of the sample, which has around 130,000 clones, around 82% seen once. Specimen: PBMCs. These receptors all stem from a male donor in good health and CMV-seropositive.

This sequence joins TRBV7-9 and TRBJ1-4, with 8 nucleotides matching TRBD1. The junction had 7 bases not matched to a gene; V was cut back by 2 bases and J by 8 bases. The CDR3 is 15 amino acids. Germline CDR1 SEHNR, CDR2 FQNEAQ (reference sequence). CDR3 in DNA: TGTGCCAGCAGCTTAAGCCGGGACAGGAGCGAAAAACTGTTTTTT. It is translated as CASSLSRDRSEKLFF.

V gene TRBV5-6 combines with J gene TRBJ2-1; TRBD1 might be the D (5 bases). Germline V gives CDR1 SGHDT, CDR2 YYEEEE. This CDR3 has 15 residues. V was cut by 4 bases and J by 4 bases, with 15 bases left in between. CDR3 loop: CASSPMTTVYNEQFF. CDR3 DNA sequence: TGTGCCAGCAGCCCGATGACGACAGTTTACAATGAGCAGTTCTTC.

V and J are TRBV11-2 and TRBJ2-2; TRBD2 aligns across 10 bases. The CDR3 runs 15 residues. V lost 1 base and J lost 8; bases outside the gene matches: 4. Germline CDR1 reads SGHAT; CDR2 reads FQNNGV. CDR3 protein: CASSLGLAGAGELFF. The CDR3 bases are TGTGCCAGCAGCTTAGGGCTAGCGGGAGCTGGGGAGCTGTTTTTT.